The present entry profiles one T cell receptor beta chain with its context. The sample comes from a study of T cells after somatic rescue of genetic block. With 1 base removed from V and 1 base from J, the gap between germline ends came to 9 bases. The CDR3 spans 15 residues. Germline values: CDR1 SSHAT, CDR2 FNYEAQ (reference sequence). The table came from immunoSEQ multiplex PCR; TCRdb's copy has only in-frame clones and leaves some out. The sample records roughly 13,000 clones, over 60% being singletons. The source material was peripheral blood mononuclear cells (PBMCs). This chain links TRBV7-7 with TRBJ2-3; D is unclear. The clonotype originates from a boy between 5 and 17 years old. The CDR3: CASSLGLSRTDTQYF. As DNA, the CDR3 is TGTGCCAGCAGCTTAGGACTCTCCCGCACAGATACGCAGTATTTT.